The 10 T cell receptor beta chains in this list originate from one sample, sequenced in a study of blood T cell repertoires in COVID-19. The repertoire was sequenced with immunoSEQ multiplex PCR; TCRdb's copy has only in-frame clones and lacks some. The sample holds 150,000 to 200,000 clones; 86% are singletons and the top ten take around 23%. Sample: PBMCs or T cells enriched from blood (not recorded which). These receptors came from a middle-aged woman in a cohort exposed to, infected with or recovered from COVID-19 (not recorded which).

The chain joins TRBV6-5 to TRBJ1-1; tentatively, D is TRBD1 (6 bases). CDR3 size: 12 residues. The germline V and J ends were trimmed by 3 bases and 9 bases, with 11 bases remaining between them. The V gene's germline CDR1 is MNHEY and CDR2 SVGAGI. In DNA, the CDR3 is TGTGCCAGCAGTTATTCAGGGGCCCAAGCTTTCTTT. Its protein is CASSYSGAQAFF.

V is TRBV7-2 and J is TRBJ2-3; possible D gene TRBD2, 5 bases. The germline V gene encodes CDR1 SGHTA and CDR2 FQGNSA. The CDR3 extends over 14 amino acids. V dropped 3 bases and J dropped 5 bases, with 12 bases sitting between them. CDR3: CASSLGRMEDTQYF. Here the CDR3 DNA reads TGTGCCAGCAGCTTGGGGAGAATGGAAGATACGCAGTATTTT.

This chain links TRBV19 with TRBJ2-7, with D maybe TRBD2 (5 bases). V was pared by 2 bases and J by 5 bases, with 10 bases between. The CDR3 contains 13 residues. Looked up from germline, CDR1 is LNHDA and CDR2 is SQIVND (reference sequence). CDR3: CASSIREGHEQYF. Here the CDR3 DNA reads TGTGCCAGTAGTATACGGGAAGGCCACGAGCAGTACTTC.

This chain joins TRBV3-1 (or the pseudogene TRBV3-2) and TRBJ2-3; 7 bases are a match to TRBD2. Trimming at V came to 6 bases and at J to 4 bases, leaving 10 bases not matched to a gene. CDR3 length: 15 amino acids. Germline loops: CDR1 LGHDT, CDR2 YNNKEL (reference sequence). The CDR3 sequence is CASSRPGGSSDTQYF. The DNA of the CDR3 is TGTGCCAGCAGTCGGCCCGGCGGGAGTTCAGATACGCAGTATTTT.

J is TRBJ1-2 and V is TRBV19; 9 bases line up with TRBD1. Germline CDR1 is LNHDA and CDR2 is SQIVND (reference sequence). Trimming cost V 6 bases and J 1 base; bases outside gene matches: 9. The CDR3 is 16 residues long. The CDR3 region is CASRKPGQGLNYGYTF. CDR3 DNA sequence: TGTGCCAGTAGAAAACCGGGACAGGGCCTTAACTATGGCTACACCTTC.

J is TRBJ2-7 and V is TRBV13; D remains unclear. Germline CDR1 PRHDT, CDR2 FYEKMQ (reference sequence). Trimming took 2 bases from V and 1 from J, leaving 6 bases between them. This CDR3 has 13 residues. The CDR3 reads CASSLSQSYEQYF. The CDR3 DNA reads TGTGCCAGCAGCTTATCACAGTCCTACGAGCAGTACTTC.

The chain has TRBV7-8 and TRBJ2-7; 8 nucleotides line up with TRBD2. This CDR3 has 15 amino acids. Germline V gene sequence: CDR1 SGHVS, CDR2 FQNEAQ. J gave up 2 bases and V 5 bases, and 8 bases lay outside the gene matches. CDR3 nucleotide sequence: TGTGCCAGCAGCCCCTTAGCGGGAACGGCCTACGAGCAGTACTTC. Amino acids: CASSPLAGTAYEQYF.

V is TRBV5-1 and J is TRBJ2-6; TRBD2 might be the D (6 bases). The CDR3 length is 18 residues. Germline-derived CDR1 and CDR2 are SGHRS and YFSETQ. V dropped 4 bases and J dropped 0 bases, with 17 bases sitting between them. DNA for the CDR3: TGCGCCAGCAGCGCCGGCGGGGCGCCTCTCTCTGGGGCCAACGTCCTGACTTTC. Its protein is CASSAGGAPLSGANVLTF.

In DNA, the CDR3 is TGTGCCAGCAGCCAAACAGTGGGCTACGAGCAGTACTTC. Amino acid sequence: CASSQTVGYEQYF. The rearrangement uses TRBV11-2 and TRBJ2-7; D call uncertain. The CDR3 loop spans 13 amino acids. V lost 5 bases, J lost 3 bases, and 11 bases lay in between. Germline lookup yields CDR1 SGHAT and CDR2 FQNNGV.

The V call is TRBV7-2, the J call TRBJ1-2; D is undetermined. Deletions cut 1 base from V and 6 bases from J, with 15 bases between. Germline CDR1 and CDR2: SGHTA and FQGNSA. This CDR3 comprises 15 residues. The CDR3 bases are TGTGCCAGCAGCTTAGGGGGAGTCGGCACCAATGGCTACACCTTC. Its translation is CASSLGGVGTNGYTF. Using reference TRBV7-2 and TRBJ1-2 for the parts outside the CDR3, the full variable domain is GAGVSQSPSNKVTEKGKDVELRCDPISGHTALYWYRQSLGQGLEFLIYFQGNSAPDKSGLPSDRFSAERTGGSVSTLTIQRTQQEDSAVYLCASSLGGVGTNGYTFGSGTRLTVV.